This TCR beta chain was captured by sequencing in a study of blood T cell repertoires in COVID-19. Study background: Sample material is recorded as cDNA or gDNA derived from T cells, B-cell-depleted T cells, or PBMCs.

In the original analysis: It was from reference gene primer amplification that nucleated cell counts were estimated. TCRdb keeps only in-frame clones here, not all; method: immunoSEQ multiplex PCR. V and J calls and clone size come straight from that table; D and trimming were deduced from the DNA. The data contain under 300,000 clones, 86% of them singletons. The CDR3 runs 15 residues. Trimming removed 8 bases from V and 4 bases from J; junction bases left unmatched: 9. CDR1 MNHEY and CDR2 SVGAGI come from the germline V gene. V usage is TRBV6-5 and J usage is TRBJ2-7; 12 positions agree with TRBD2. This TCR derives from a young man who had recovered from COVID-19. The specimen was peripheral blood. The CDR3, as DNA: TGTGCCAGCCAACCAGGGCTAGCGGGGGGGTACGAGCAGTACTTC. It translates to CASQPGLAGGYEQYF.